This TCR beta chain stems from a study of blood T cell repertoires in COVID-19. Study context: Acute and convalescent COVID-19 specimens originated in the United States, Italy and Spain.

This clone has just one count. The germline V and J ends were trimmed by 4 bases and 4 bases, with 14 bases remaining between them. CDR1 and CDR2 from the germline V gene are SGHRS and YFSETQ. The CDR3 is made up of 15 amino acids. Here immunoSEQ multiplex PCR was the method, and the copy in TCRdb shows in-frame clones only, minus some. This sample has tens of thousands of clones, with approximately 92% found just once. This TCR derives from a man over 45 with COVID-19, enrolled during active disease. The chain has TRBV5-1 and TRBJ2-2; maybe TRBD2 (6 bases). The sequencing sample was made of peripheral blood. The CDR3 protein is CASSLLHGGTGELFF. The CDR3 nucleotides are TGCGCCAGCAGCCTCCTTCACGGGGGCACCGGGGAGCTGTTTTTT. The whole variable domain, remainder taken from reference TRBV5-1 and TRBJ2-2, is KAGVTQTPRYLIKTRGQQVTLSCSPISGHRSVSWYQQTPGQGLQFLFEYFSETQRNKGNFPGRFSGRQFSNSRSEMNVSTLELGDSALYLCASSLLHGGTGELFFGEGSRLTVL.